In this sample, the clone carrying this T cell receptor beta chain turned up many times. Its antigen remains unidentified. V was clipped by 3 bases and J by 1 base, with 10 bases between them. Germline CDR1 and CDR2: MGHDK and SYGVNS. This CDR3 comprises 15 residues. It was RNA transcripts that yielded the amplified TCR beta CDR3 regions. When the TCR CDR3 underwent first-round RT-PCR, the HTBI primer set was used. TCRdb passed the multiplex PCR reads through MiXCR, listing each CDR3 protein once. The data hold approximately 270,000 distinct CDR3 sequences, with 13% to 15% observed a single time. This record belongs to a study of T cells in Graves' hyperthyroidism and ophthalmopathy. For the study at large: Upon initial diagnosis and before any treatment, peripheral blood was collected.

Whole-study results and caveats: Most clonotypes expanded in thyroid above 0.001 were likewise present in blood.

Hyperthyroidism was newly diagnosed in patients aged 18 to 65 (duration under 2 months). First hyperthyroidism diagnosis is when the blood sample was obtained, before any ophthalmopathy symptoms. The origin of this receptor is a woman in her 40s with Graves' hyperthyroidism that later progressed to Graves' ophthalmopathy. The specimen sequenced was blood. The chain couples TRBV25-1 to TRBJ2-1; no clear D gene. CDR3 sequence (DNA): TGTGCCAGCAGTGATTGGACCGAATCCTACAATGAGCAGTTCTTC. It is translated as CASSDWTESYNEQFF.